These T cell receptor beta chains were read from a single sample in a study of blood T cell repertoires in COVID-19. Measured with immunoSEQ multiplex PCR; TCRdb has only the in-frame clones, and not every one. The sample shows 190,000 or so clones, 81% of them seen only once. The sequenced sample was PBMCs or T cells enriched from blood (not recorded which). The receptors shown here come from a man in his forties who had recovered from COVID-19. The CDR3 runs from the conserved cysteine through the conserved F or W. Fields, in order: CDR3 DNA, CDR3 protein, V gene, J gene, clone size, D gene. The D gene is left open where the match is weak. Size values are once, few and many counts, or a class for expanded clones, and some rows have none.

CDR3nt: TGTGCCAGCAAACAGGGTTACTCTGGAAACACCATATATTTT
CDR3aa: CASKQGYSGNTIYF
v_gene: TRBV19
j_gene: TRBJ1-3
abundance: NA
d_gene: NA

CDR3nt: TGTGCCATCAGTGAGTATGGAGATGGCTACACCTTC
CDR3aa: CAISEYGDGYTF
v_gene: TRBV10-3
j_gene: TRBJ1-2
abundance: NA
d_gene: NA

CDR3nt: TGTGCCAGCAGCTTAGGCCAGGGCAAACTGAACACTGAAGCTTTCTTT
CDR3aa: CASSLGQGKLNTEAFF
v_gene: TRBV7-7
j_gene: TRBJ1-1
abundance: NA
d_gene: NA

CDR3nt: TGTGCCAGCAGCTTAGCGTTCCGGGACAGGGATGGCTACACCTTC
CDR3aa: CASSLAFRDRDGYTF
v_gene: TRBV7-8
j_gene: TRBJ1-2
abundance: NA
d_gene: TRBD1

CDR3nt: TGTGCCAGCAGCCCTCGGGGTACAGGGGGGGCTGAAGCTTTCTTT
CDR3aa: CASSPRGTGGAEAFF
v_gene: TRBV4-2
j_gene: TRBJ1-1
abundance: NA
d_gene: TRBD1

CDR3nt: TGTGCCAGCAGCCAAGAGACTAGCGGAATAGGTCCTTACAATGAGCAGTTCTTC
CDR3aa: CASSQETSGIGPYNEQFF
v_gene: TRBV3-1/TRBV3-2
j_gene: TRBJ2-1
abundance: NA
d_gene: TRBD2

CDR3nt: TGTGCCAGCAGCCATGACAGGTTTAATTCACCCCTCCACTTT
CDR3aa: CASSHDRFNSPLHF
v_gene: TRBV3-1/TRBV3-2
j_gene: TRBJ1-6
abundance: once
d_gene: NA

CDR3nt: TGTGCCAGCAGCGTTTCCCAGGGTGGCAACACTGAAGCTTTCTTT
CDR3aa: CASSVSQGGNTEAFF
v_gene: TRBV9
j_gene: TRBJ1-1
abundance: NA
d_gene: NA

CDR3nt: TGTGCTAGTGGTCCCCAGGGACAACCCTGGGAGACCCAGTACTTC
CDR3aa: CASGPQGQPWETQYF
v_gene: TRBV12-5
j_gene: TRBJ2-5
abundance: NA
d_gene: NA

CDR3nt: TGCGCCAGCAGCCCTTTGTTAGTTAACACTGAAGCTTTCTTT
CDR3aa: CASSPLLVNTEAFF
v_gene: TRBV10-2
j_gene: TRBJ1-1
abundance: NA
d_gene: NA

CDR3nt: TGTGCCAGCAGCCCCTCCGTGGGACAGAAGAGATATGGCTACACCTTC
CDR3aa: CASSPSVGQKRYGYTF
v_gene: TRBV3-1/TRBV3-2
j_gene: TRBJ1-2
abundance: NA
d_gene: TRBD1

CDR3nt: TGTGCCAGCAGCTATGGGCGGGGGGGGCCCCGTATGAATCAGCCCCAGCATTTT
CDR3aa: CASSYGRGGPRMNQPQHF
v_gene: TRBV7-2
j_gene: TRBJ1-5
abundance: once
d_gene: NA

CDR3nt: TGTGCTAGTGGTTTGGTACTCGGACAATATAGCAATCAGCCCCAGCATTTT
CDR3aa: CASGLVLGQYSNQPQHF
v_gene: TRBV12-5
j_gene: TRBJ1-5
abundance: once
d_gene: NA

CDR3nt: TGTGCCAGCAGCTTAGGGACTAGCGGGGGCTACGAGCAGTACTTC
CDR3aa: CASSLGTSGGYEQYF
v_gene: TRBV5-5
j_gene: TRBJ2-7
abundance: NA
d_gene: TRBD2

CDR3nt: TGTGCCAGCAGAACAGGAACAACTGGAAACACCATATATTTT
CDR3aa: CASRTGTTGNTIYF
v_gene: TRBV2
j_gene: TRBJ1-3
abundance: once
d_gene: NA

CDR3nt: TGTGCCAGCAGCACCCCCGCGGCGGGAAGTGAAGGCTACACCTTC
CDR3aa: CASSTPAAGSEGYTF
v_gene: TRBV9
j_gene: TRBJ1-2
abundance: NA
d_gene: NA

CDR3nt: TGTGCCACCAGTGATTACAGGGGGCATGACACCGGGGAGCTGTTTTTT
CDR3aa: CATSDYRGHDTGELFF
v_gene: TRBV24-1
j_gene: TRBJ2-2
abundance: NA
d_gene: TRBD1